A selection of T cell receptor beta chains follows, all from one sample in a study. This table comes from immunoSEQ multiplex PCR, and its TCRdb copy is limited to in-frame clones, with some not included. Of under 90,000 clones detected, around 95% appear once; the ten largest clones hold roughly 4.5%. Input material: PBMCs. All receptors derive from a man aged 40-49 years with rheumatoid arthritis. Both conserved end residues are part of each CDR3. Each record gives: CDR3 DNA, CDR3 protein, D gene, clone size, J gene, V gene. D genes are given only for firm matches. Size values are once, few and many counts, or a class for expanded clones, and some rows have none.

CDR3 DNA: TGTGCCAGCGGGTTCCAGCGGCTAGCCAAAAACATTCAGTACTTC
CDR3 protein: CASGFQRLAKNIQYF
D gene: NA
clone size: NA
J gene: TRBJ2-4
V gene: TRBV28

CDR3 DNA: TGTGCCAGCAGACATTCAGGGGGCGACGAGCAGTACTTC
CDR3 protein: CASRHSGGDEQYF
D gene: TRBD1
clone size: NA
J gene: TRBJ2-7
V gene: TRBV27

CDR3 DNA: TGTGCCAGCAGTTACTCAGGGGTAGGGACCTACGAGCAGTACTTC
CDR3 protein: CASSYSGVGTYEQYF
D gene: NA
clone size: NA
J gene: TRBJ2-7
V gene: TRBV6-5

CDR3 DNA: TGCAGTGCTAGATGGGAGACCCAGTACTTC
CDR3 protein: CSARWETQYF
D gene: NA
clone size: once
J gene: TRBJ2-5
V gene: TRBV20-1

CDR3 DNA: TGTGCCAGCAGTGATCTTCTTGGGGGACGAGTGCTGTTTTTT
CDR3 protein: CASSDLLGGRVLFF
D gene: NA
clone size: NA
J gene: TRBJ1-4
V gene: TRBV6-1

CDR3 DNA: TGCAGTGCCGTCGGCACAGATACGCAGTATTTT
CDR3 protein: CSAVGTDTQYF
D gene: NA
clone size: NA
J gene: TRBJ2-3
V gene: TRBV20-1

CDR3 DNA: TGTGCCAGCAGCTTACAGGGCAAGGGCACTGAAGCTTTCTTT
CDR3 protein: CASSLQGKGTEAFF
D gene: NA
clone size: NA
J gene: TRBJ1-1
V gene: TRBV11-2

CDR3 DNA: TGTGCCAGCAGTTTATCAAGGGCCTACGAGCAGTACTTC
CDR3 protein: CASSLSRAYEQYF
D gene: NA
clone size: NA
J gene: TRBJ2-7
V gene: TRBV27

CDR3 DNA: TGTGCCTGGAGCCCACAGAATTCCATCAATCAGCCCCAGCATTTT
CDR3 protein: CAWSPQNSINQPQHF
D gene: NA
clone size: NA
J gene: TRBJ1-5
V gene: TRBV30

CDR3 DNA: TGTGCCAGCTCACCAAGCGGGGATGAGCAGTTCTTC
CDR3 protein: CASSPSGDEQFF
D gene: TRBD2
clone size: NA
J gene: TRBJ2-1
V gene: TRBV18

CDR3 DNA: TGTGCCAGCAGCCCAGATGGGGGGGCCTACAATGAGCAGTTCTTC
CDR3 protein: CASSPDGGAYNEQFF
D gene: TRBD2
clone size: NA
J gene: TRBJ2-1
V gene: TRBV7-9

CDR3 DNA: TGTGCCAGCAGTCCCCGATGGGGCGTTGCCTACAATGAGCAGTTCTTC
CDR3 protein: CASSPRWGVAYNEQFF
D gene: NA
clone size: NA
J gene: TRBJ2-1
V gene: TRBV28

CDR3 DNA: TGTGCCAGCACTAGCGGAGGCCAAGAGACCCAGTACTTC
CDR3 protein: CASTSGGQETQYF
D gene: TRBD2
clone size: NA
J gene: TRBJ2-5
V gene: TRBV6-5

CDR3 DNA: TGCGCCAGCAGCCAAGGACTACCGCTCCAGGGATCCACCGGGGAGCTGTTTTTT
CDR3 protein: CASSQGLPLQGSTGELFF
D gene: NA
clone size: NA
J gene: TRBJ2-2
V gene: TRBV4-1

CDR3 DNA: TGTGCCAGCAGTTTGGACAGGGATCTGGGGTACGAGCAGTACTTC
CDR3 protein: CASSLDRDLGYEQYF
D gene: TRBD1
clone size: few
J gene: TRBJ2-7
V gene: TRBV27

CDR3 DNA: TGTGCCAGCAGCTTGGCCTTGGAGGGCTACACCTTC
CDR3 protein: CASSLALEGYTF
D gene: NA
clone size: NA
J gene: TRBJ1-2
V gene: TRBV7-2

CDR3 DNA: TGTGCCAGCAGCTTAGGGGACAGTACCTACGAGCAGTACTTC
CDR3 protein: CASSLGDSTYEQYF
D gene: TRBD1
clone size: NA
J gene: TRBJ2-7
V gene: TRBV7-3

CDR3 DNA: TGTGCCAGCAGTTACTCCTTGCCGGACTATCAGCCCCAGCATTTT
CDR3 protein: CASSYSLPDYQPQHF
D gene: NA
clone size: NA
J gene: TRBJ1-5
V gene: TRBV6-5